This T cell receptor beta chain is from a study of control samples from healthy donors and cancer patients. The assay was immunoSEQ multiplex PCR, and TCRdb's table has in-frame clones only and misses some. The data show 25,000 to 30,000 clones, around nine tenths seen once. From germline, CDR1 is SNHLY and CDR2 FYNNEI. Trimming pared 7 bases from V and 6 bases from J, leaving 9 bases between. This CDR3 has 12 amino acids. The sequence was obtained from a woman between 40 and 55 years old with lung cancer. The chain employs TRBV2 and TRBJ2-2, with D hard to call. Sequenced: PBMCs. The CDR3 spells CASNLVAGELFF. CDR3 DNA sequence: TGTGCCAGCAACCTAGTCGCCGGGGAGCTGTTTTTT.